This T cell receptor (beta chain) was recovered during a study of T cells in Graves' hyperthyroidism and ophthalmopathy. Study conclusions and caveats: The model's output predicted ophthalmopathy at a median of around 6.9 months prior to onset.

As regards this clonotype: The antigen is undetermined.

Diagnosis relied on clinical symptoms, serum thyroxine and TRAb, thyroid ultrasound and orbital computed tomography. Template material for amplifying TCR beta CDR3 regions consisted of RNA transcripts. First-round RT-PCR targeting the TCR CDR3 was performed with the HTBI primer set. TCRdb analysed the multiplex PCR reads with MiXCR anew, one entry per CDR3 protein. The sample carries some 740,000 distinct CDR3 sequences, 14% recorded once. The receptor comes from a woman under 30 with Graves' hyperthyroidism. The specimen was blood.

The CDR3 region has the DNA TGCGCCAGCAGCTTACAACCGGGCTTTATAGAGACCGGGGAGCTGTTTTTT. This codes for CASSLQPGFIETGELFF. The V and J genes are TRBV5-1 and TRBJ2-2; D is uncertain. In germline, CDR1 is SGHRS, CDR2 YFSETQ. There are 17 residues in the CDR3. V shed 2 bases and J shed 5 bases, with 19 bases lying between them. The entire variable domain, with the rest obtained from reference TRBV5-1 and TRBJ2-2, is as follows: KAGVTQTPRYLIKTRGQQVTLSCSPISGHRSVSWYQQTPGQGLQFLFEYFSETQRNKGNFPGRFSGRQFSNSRSEMNVSTLELGDSALYLCASSLQPGFIETGELFFGEGSRLTVL.